This T cell receptor beta chain appears in the sequencing data of a study of identical twins. Study results and caveats: With monozygotic twins, out-of-frame TCR alpha sharing exceeded what models estimated.

Looked up from germline, CDR1 is SGHTA and CDR2 is FQGNSA. The CDR3 is 15 amino acids. The V segment lost 4 bases and the J segment 2 bases; nucleotides outside the gene matches: 5. This clonotype was seen ten or more times. Its antigen remains unidentified. TCRdb re-analysed the 5' RACE reads in MiXCR, keeping a single row per CDR3 protein. The sample consists of approximately 150,000 distinct CDR3 sequences, approximately 3.5% of them appearing once. The sequencing input was memory T cells sorted from blood. This chain connects TRBV7-2 to TRBJ2-5; TRBD2 aligns across 9 bases. The source of this sequence is a man aged 18-30 years in good health. The CDR3: CASSSSSGKQETQYF. The CDR3 nucleotides are TGTGCCAGCAGCTCGTCTAGCGGGAAACAAGAGACCCAGTACTTC.